This TCR beta chain was captured by sequencing in a study of blood T cell repertoires in COVID-19. On the study more broadly: Specimens from acute and convalescent COVID-19 originated in the United States, Italy and Spain. The cDNA or gDNA used as material had been derived from T cells, B-cell-depleted T cells, or PBMCs.

Trimming took 6 bases from V and 3 from J, leaving 15 bases between them. The CDR3 covers 15 residues. Per the germline V gene, CDR1 is LNHDA and CDR2 is SQIVND (reference sequence). Per the authors' pipeline: Amplified reference gene primers provided the basis for estimating nucleated cell counts. Clones were sequenced by immunoSEQ multiplex PCR, and TCRdb holds only the in-frame ones, with some missing. Clonal size and the V and J genes are those of that table, whereas D and trimming came from the DNA. The sample lists a few hundred thousand clones; approximately 81% were seen once. V gene TRBV19 combines with J gene TRBJ1-3; D ambiguous. Sequencing input: peripheral blood. This TCR derives from an elderly woman with acute or convalescent COVID-19. CDR3: CASRERPRYGNTIYF. CDR3 coding DNA: TGTGCCAGTAGAGAGAGGCCGCGCTATGGAAACACCATATATTTT.